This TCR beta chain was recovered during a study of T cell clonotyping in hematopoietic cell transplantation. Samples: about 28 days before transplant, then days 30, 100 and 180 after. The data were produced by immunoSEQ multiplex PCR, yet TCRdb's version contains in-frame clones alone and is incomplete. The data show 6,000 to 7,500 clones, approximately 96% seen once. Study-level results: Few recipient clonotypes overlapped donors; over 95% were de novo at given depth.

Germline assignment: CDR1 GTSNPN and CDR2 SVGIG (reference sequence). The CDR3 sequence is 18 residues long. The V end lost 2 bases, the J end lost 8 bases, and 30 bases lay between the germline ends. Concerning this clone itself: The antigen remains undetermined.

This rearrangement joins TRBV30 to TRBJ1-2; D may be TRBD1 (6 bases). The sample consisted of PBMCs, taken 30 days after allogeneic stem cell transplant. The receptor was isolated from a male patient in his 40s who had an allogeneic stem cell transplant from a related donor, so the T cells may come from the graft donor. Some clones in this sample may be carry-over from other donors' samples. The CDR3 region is CAWSSLNRVVFFVEGYTF. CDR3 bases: TGTGCCTGGAGTTCCTTGAACAGGGTTGTATTTTTCGTCGAGGGCTACACCTTC.